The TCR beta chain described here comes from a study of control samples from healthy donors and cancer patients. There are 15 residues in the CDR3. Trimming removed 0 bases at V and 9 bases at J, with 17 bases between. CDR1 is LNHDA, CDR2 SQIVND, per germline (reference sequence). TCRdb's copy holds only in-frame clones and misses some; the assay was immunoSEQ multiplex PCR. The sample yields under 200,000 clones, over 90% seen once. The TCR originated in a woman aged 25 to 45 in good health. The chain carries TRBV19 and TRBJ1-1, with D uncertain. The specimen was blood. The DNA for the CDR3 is TGTGCCAGTAGTATAGATCAGGCCACGGCAGCGCAAGCTTTCTTT. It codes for CASSIDQATAAQAFF.